This T cell receptor beta chain derives from a study of shared clonotypes between healthy human individuals. For the study at large: The study used three CD4 naive, three CD4 memory, two CD8 naive and one CD8 memory plate per donor.

To note about this clone: Antigen unknown.

Study conclusions and caveats: A small donor pool kept down the genetic and exposure-history diversity that was represented.

CDR3 length: 15 residues. V was shortened by 1 base and J by 4 bases, with 10 bases between the two germline ends. Germline V gene sequence: CDR1 MGHRA, CDR2 YSYEKL. Each PCR replicate from the sorted subsets contained 200 to 250 ng DNA, which is about 30,000 T cell genomes. The assay was immunoSEQ multiplex PCR, and TCRdb's table has in-frame clones only and misses some. The data show around 510,000 clones, with about 96% seen just once and 0.05% to 0.08% held by the top ten. The source of this sequence is a woman in her thirties in good health. The sequenced material came from naive CD4+ T cells sorted from blood. Subset indicated: CD45RA+ positively selected. The gene calls are TRBV4-1 and TRBJ2-2; D gene ambiguous. For the CDR3, the DNA is TGCGCCAGCAGCCAAGTAGTCTCCCCCACCGGGGAGCTGTTTTTT. As protein: CASSQVVSPTGELFF.